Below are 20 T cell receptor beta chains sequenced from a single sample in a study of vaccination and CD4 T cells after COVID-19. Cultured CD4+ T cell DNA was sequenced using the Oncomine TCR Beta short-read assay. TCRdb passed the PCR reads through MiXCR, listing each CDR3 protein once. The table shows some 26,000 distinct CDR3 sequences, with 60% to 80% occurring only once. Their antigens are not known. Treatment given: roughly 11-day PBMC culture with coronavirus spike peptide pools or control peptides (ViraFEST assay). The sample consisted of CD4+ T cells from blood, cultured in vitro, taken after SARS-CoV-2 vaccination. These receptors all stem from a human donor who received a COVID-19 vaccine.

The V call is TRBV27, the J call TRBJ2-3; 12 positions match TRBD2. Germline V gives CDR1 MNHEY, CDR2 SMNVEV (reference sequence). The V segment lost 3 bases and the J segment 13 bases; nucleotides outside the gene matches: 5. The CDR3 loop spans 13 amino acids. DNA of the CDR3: TGTGCCAGCAGTTTCTCTAGCGGGGGGGGAGAGTATTTT. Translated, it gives CASSFSSGGGEYF.

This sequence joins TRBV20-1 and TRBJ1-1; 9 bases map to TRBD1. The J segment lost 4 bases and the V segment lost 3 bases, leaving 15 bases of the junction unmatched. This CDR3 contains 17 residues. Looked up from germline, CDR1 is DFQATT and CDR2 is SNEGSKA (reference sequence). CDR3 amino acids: CSASRETGGGGRTEAFF. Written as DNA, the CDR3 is TGCAGTGCTAGCAGGGAAACAGGGGGCGGAGGTCGCACTGAAGCTTTCTTT.

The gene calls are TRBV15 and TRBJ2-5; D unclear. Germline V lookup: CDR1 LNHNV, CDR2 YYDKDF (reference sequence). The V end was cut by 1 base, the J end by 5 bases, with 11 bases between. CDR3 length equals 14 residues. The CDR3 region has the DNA TGTGCCACCAGCAGAGTCAGGCCCGGGGAGACCCAGTACTTC. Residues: CATSRVRPGETQYF.

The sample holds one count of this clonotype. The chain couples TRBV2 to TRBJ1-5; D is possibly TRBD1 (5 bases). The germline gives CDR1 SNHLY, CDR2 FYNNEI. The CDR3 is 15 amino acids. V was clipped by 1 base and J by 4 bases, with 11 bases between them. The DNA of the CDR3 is TGTGCCAGCAGTGAAGTCAGGGCCCATAATCAGCCCCAGCATTTT. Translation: CASSEVRAHNQPQHF.

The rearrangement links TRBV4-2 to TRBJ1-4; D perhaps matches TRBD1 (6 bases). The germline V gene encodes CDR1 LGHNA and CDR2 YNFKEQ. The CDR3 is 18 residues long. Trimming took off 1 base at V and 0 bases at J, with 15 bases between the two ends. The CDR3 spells CASSQVMVGGATNEKLFF. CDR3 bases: TGTGCCAGCAGCCAAGTCATGGTCGGGGGCGCAACTAATGAAAAACTGTTTTTT.

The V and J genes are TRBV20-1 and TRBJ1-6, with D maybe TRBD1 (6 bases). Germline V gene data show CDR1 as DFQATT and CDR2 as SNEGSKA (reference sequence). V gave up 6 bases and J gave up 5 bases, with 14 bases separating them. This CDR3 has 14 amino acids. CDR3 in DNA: TGCAGTGCCAGCTACAACAGGGATAATTCACCCCTCCACTTT. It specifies CSASYNRDNSPLHF.

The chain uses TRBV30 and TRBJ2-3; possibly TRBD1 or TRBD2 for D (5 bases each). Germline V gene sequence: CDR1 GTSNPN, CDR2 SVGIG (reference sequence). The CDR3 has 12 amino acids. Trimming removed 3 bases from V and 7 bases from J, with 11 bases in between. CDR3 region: CAWSPGRNTQYF. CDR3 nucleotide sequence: TGTGCCTGGAGCCCGGGGCGAAATACGCAGTATTTT.

CDR3 sequence: CSARNQETQYF. Here the CDR3 DNA reads TGCAGTGCTAGAAACCAAGAGACCCAGTACTTC. This chain joins TRBV20-1 and TRBJ2-5; D uncertain. Germline V lookup: CDR1 DFQATT, CDR2 SNEGSKA (reference sequence). V lost 2 bases and J lost 0, with 1 base in between. The CDR3 contains 11 residues.

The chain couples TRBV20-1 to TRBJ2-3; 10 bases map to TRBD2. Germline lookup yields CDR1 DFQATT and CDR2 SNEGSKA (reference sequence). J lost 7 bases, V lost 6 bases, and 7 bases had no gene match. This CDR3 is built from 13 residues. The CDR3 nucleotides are TGCAGTGCCTATAGCGGGGGGTCCAATACGCAGTATTTT. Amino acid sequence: CSAYSGGSNTQYF.

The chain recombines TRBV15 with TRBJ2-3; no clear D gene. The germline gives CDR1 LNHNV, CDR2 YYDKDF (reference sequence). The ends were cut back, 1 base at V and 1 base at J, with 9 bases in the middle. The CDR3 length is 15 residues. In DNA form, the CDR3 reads TGTGCCACCAGCAGAGGGGTTAGGGGCACAGATACGCAGTATTTT. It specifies CATSRGVRGTDTQYF.

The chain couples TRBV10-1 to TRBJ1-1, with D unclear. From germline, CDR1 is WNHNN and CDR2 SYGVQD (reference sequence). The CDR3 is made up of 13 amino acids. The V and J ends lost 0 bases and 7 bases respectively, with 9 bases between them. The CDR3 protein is CASSESPGLEAFF. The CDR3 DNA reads TGCGCCAGCAGTGAGTCGCCCGGTCTTGAAGCTTTCTTT.

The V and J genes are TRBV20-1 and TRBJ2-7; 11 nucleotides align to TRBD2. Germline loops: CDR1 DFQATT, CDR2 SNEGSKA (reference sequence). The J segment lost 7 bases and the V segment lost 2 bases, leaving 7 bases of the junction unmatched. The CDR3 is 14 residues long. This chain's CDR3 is CSARRGLAGPEQYF. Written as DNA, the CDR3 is TGCAGTGCTAGACGAGGACTAGCGGGTCCAGAGCAGTACTTC.

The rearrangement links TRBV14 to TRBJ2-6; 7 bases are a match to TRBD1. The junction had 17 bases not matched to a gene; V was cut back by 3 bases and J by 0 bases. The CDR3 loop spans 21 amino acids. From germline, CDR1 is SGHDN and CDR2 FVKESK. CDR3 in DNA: TGTGCCAGCAGCCACCTAGACAGGGAAGCTTATCAACGCTCTGGGGCCAACGTCCTGACTTTC. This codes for CASSHLDREAYQRSGANVLTF.

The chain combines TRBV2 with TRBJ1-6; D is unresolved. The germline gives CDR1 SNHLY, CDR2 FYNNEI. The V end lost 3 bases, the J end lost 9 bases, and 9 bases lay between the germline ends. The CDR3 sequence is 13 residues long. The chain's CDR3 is CASSDQNPSPLHF. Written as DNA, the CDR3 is TGTGCCAGCAGTGATCAGAATCCTTCACCCCTCCACTTT.

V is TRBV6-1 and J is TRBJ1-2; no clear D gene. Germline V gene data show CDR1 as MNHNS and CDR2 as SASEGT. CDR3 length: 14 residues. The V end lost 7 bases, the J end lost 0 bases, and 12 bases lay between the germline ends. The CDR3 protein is CASTQQTTNYGYTF. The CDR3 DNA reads TGTGCCAGCACCCAACAGACCACTAACTATGGCTACACCTTC.

The CDR3 DNA follows: TGTGCCAGCAGTGAGGGGGCGGAGATGGAGACCCAGTACTTC. Amino acids: CASSEGAEMETQYF. The chain combines TRBV6-1 with TRBJ2-5, with TRBD1 as a possible D gene (6 bases). Germline CDR1 and CDR2: MNHNS and SASEGT. The ends were cut back, 3 bases at V and 5 bases at J, with 13 bases in the middle. CDR3 length equals 14 residues.

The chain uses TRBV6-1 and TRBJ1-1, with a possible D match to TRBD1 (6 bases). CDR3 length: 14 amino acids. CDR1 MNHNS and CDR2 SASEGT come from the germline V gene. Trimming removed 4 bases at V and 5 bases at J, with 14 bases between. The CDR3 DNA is TGTGCCAGCAGTGTGGCAGGGGAGGTAACTGAAGCTTTCTTT. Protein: CASSVAGEVTEAFF.

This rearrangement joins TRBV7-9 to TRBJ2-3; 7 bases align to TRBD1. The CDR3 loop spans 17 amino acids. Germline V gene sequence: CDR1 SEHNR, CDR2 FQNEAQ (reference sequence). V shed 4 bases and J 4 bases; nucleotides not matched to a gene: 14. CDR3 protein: CASSSQKRTGGSDTQYF. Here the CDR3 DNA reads TGTGCCAGCAGCTCCCAAAAACGGACAGGTGGTTCAGATACGCAGTATTTT. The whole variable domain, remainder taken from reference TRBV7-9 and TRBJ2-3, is DTGVSQNPRHKITKRGQNVTFRCDPISEHNRLYWYRQTLGQGPEFLTYFQNEAQLEKSRLLSDRFSAERPKGSFSTLEIQRTEQGDSAMYLCASSSQKRTGGSDTQYFGPGTRLTVL.

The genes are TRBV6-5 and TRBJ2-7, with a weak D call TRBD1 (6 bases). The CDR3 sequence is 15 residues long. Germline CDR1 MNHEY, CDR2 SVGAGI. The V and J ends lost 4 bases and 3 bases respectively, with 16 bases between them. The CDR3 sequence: CASSWTGTTGYEQYF. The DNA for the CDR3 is TGTGCCAGCAGTTGGACCGGGACAACGGGCTACGAGCAGTACTTC.

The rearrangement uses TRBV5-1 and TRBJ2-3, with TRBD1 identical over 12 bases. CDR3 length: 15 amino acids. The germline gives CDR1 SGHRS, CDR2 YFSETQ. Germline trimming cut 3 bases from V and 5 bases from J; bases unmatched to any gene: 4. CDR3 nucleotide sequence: TGCGCCAGCAGCTCCGGGACAGGGGGCGGAGATACGCAGTATTTT. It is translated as CASSSGTGGGDTQYF.